The rows below give T cell receptor beta chains drawn from one sample of a study of blood T cell repertoires in COVID-19. Libraries were prepared by immunoSEQ multiplex PCR; TCRdb keeps only in-frame clonotypes and omits some of them. The sample holds fewer than 400,000 clones, around 90% seen once. Sequenced: PBMCs or T cells enriched from blood (not recorded which). The source of these receptors is a man aged 60 to 69 who had recovered from COVID-19. Each CDR3 is given without its conserved first and last residue. The order of the fields is CDR3 length, J gene, clone size, V gene, CDR3 protein. The size entry is marked missing in some rows and otherwise reads once, few, many or a size class.

13 TRBJ2-7 NA TRBV3-1/TRBV3-2 ASSQLQGAPYEQY
14 TRBJ2-7 NA TRBV7-9 ASSLGGLAENYEQY
13 TRBJ2-2 once TRBV11-2 ASTIQALPTGELF
13 TRBJ2-5 NA TRBV7-2 ASSSGLAREETQY
14 TRBJ2-2 NA TRBV2 AREISGSPNSGELF
12 TRBJ1-6 NA TRBV28 ASTLQGARSPLH
13 TRBJ1-4 NA TRBV9 ASSAGIPTNEKLF
16 TRBJ1-2 NA TRBV4-3 ASSQGLESRGQDYGYT
15 TRBJ2-2 NA TRBV9 ASSVAGLAGGGGELF
8 TRBJ1-2 NA TRBV20-1 SASPGGYT
10 TRBJ1-2 NA TRBV6-2/TRBV6-3 ASSTAGYGYT